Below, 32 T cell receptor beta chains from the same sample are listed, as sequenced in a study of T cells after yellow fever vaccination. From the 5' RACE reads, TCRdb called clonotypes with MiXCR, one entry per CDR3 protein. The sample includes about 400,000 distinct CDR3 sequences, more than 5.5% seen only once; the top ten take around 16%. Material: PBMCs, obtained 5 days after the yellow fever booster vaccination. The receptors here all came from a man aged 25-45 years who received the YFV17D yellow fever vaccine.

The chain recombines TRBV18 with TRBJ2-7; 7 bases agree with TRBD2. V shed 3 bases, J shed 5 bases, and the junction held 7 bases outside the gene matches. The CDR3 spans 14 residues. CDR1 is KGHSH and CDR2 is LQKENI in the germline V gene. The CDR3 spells CASSPGREFHEQYF. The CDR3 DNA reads TGTGCCAGCTCACCGGGGAGGGAGTTCCACGAGCAGTACTTC.

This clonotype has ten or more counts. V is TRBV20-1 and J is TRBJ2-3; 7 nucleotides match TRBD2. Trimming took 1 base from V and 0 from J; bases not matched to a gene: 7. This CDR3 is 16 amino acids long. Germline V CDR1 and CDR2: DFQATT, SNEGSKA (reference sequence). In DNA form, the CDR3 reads TGCAGTGCTAGAGGGGTCAAGCGGGGTAGCACAGATACGCAGTATTTT. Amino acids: CSARGVKRGSTDTQYF.

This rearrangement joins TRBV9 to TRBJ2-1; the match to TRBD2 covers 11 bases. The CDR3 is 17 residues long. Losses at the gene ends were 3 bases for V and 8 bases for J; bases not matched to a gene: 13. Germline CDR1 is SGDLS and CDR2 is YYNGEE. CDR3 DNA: TGTGCCAGCAGCGAGGCACCCACTAGCGGGAGACGCGATGAGCAGTTCTTC. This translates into CASSEAPTSGRRDEQFF.

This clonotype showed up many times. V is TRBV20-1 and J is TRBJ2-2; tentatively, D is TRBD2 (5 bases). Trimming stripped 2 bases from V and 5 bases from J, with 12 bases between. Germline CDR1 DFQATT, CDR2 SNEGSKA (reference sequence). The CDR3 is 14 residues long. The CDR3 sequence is CSARKTPGTGELFF. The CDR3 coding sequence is TGCAGTGCTAGAAAGACCCCGGGGACCGGGGAGCTGTTTTTT.

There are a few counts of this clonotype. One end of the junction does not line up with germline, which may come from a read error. The CDR3 loop is CSASRPYSEQFF. Written as DNA, the CDR3 is TGCAGTGCTTCTCGACCGTACAGTGAGCAGTTCTTC. The rearrangement joins TRBV20-1 to TRBJ2-1; no clear D gene. Germline-derived CDR1 and CDR2 are DFQATT and SNEGSKA (reference sequence). The CDR3 spans 12 residues.

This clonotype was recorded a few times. CDR3 region: CASSFVTGEDGYTF. CDR3 in DNA: TGTGCCAGCTCATTCGTGACAGGAGAGGATGGCTACACCTTC. The genes are TRBV18 and TRBJ1-2, with D perhaps TRBD1 (6 bases). Germline loops: CDR1 KGHSH, CDR2 LQKENI. Trimming left V 5 bases short and J 6 bases short, with 16 bases between. The CDR3 has 14 amino acids.

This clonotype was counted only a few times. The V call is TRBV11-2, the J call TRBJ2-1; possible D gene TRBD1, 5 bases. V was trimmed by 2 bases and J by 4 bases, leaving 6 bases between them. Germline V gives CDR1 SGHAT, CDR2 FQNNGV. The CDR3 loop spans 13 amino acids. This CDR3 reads CASSLRGYNEQFF. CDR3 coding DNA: TGTGCCAGCAGCTTAAGGGGTTACAATGAGCAGTTCTTC.

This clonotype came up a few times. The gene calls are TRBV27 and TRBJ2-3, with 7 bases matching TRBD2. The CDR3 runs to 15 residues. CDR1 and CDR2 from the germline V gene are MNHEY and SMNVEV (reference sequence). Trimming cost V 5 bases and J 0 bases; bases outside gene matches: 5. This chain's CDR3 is CASSPAGRSTDTQYF. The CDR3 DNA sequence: TGTGCCAGCAGTCCAGCGGGGAGGAGCACAGATACGCAGTATTTT.

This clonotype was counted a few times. The CDR3 DNA follows: TGCAGTGCTAGAGACCCGGGCGCCCACAATGAGCAGTTCTTC. The encoded protein is CSARDPGAHNEQFF. This rearrangement joins TRBV20-1 to TRBJ2-1, with D unresolved. V was clipped by 0 bases and J by 5 bases, with 11 bases between them. The CDR3 is 14 residues long. Germline V gene sequence: CDR1 DFQATT, CDR2 SNEGSKA (reference sequence).

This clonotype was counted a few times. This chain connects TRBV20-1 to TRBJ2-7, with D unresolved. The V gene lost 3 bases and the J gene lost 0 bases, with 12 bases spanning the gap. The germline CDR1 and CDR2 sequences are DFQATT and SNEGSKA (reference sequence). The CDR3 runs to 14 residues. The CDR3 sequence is CSARVSSVSYEQYF. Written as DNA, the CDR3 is TGCAGTGCTAGGGTATCCTCTGTCTCCTACGAGCAGTACTTC.

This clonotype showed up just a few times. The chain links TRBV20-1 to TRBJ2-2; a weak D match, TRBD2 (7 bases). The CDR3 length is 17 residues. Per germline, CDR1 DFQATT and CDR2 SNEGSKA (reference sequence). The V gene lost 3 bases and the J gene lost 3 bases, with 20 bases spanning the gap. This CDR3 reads CSARRGGTPPYTGELFF. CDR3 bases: TGCAGTGCTAGGAGGGGGGGGACCCCACCGTACACCGGGGAGCTGTTTTTT.

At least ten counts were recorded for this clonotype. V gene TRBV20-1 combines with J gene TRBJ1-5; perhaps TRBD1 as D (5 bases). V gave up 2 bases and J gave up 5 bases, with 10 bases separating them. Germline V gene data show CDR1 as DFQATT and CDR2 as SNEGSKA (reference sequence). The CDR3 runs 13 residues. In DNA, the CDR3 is TGCAGTGCTAGAAGGACACTTGATCAGCCCCAGCATTTT. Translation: CSARRTLDQPQHF.

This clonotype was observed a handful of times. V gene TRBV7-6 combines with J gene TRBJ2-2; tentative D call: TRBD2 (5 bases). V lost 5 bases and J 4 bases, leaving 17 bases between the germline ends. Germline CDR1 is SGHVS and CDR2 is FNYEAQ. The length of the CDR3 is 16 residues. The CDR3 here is CASSQQPLRVTGELFF. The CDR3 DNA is TGTGCCAGCAGCCAACAACCTCTGAGGGTCACCGGGGAGCTGTTTTTT.

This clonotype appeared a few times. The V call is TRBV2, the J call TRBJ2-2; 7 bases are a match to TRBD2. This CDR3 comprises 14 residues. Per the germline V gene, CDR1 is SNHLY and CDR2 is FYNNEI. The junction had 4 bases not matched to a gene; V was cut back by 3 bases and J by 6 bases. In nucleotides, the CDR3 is TGTGCCAGCAGTGAGGCGGGAGTGCCCGGGGAGCTGTTTTTT. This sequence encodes CASSEAGVPGELFF.

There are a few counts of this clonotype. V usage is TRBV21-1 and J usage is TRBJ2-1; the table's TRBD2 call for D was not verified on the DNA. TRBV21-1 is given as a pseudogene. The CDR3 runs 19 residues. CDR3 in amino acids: CASSKVSQGASGRLYEQFF. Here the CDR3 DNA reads TGTGCCAGCAGCAAAGTTTCCCAGGGGGCTAGCGGGAGACTCTATGAGCAGTTCTTC.

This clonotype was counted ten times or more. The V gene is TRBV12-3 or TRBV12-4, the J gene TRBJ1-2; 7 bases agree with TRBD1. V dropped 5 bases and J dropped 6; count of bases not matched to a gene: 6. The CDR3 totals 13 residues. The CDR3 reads CASSRFDRDGYTF. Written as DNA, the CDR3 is TGTGCCAGCAGTCGATTCGACAGGGATGGCTACACCTTC.

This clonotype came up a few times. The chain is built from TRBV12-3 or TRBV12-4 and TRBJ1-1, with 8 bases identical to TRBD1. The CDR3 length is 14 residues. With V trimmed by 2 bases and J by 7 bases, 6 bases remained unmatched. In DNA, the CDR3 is TGTGCCAGCAGTTTATCAGCAGGGGGCTTTGAAGCTTTCTTT. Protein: CASSLSAGGFEAFF.

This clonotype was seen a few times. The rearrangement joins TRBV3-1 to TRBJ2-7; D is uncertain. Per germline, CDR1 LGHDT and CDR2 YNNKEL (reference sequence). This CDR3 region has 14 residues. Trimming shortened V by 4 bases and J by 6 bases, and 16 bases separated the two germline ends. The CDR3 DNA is TGTGCCAGCAGCCCCGGTAGTGGAGCGTTCGAGCAGTACTTC. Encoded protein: CASSPGSGAFEQYF.

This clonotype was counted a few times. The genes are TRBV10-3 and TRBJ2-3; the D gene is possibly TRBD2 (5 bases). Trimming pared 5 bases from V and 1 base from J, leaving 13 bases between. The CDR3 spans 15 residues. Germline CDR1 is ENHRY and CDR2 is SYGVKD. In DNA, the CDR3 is TGTGCCATCAGTTCCCTGGGAGTCGGCACAGATACGCAGTATTTT. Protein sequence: CAISSLGVGTDTQYF.

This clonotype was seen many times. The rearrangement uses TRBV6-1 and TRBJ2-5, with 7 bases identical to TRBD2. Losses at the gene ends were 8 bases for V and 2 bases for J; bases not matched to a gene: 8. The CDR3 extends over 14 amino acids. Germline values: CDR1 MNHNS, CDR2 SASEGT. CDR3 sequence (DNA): TGTGCCAGCTCCTTTTGGGAGGGGCAAGAGACCCAGTACTTC. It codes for CASSFWEGQETQYF.

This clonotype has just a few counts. In DNA, the CDR3 is TGTGCCAGCAGCTTAACGGGCAGGGGTTCCTATGGCTACACCTTC. It specifies CASSLTGRGSYGYTF. The chain carries TRBV7-3 and TRBJ1-2; perhaps TRBD1 as D (6 bases). Looked up from germline, CDR1 is SGHTA and CDR2 is FQGTGA. CDR3 length: 15 amino acids. Trimming removed 0 bases from V and 4 bases from J, with 12 bases in between.

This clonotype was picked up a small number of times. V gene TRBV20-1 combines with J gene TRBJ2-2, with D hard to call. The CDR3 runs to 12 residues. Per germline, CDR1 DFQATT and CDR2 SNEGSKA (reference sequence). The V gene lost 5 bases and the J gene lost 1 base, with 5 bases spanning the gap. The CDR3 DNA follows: TGCAGTGCTTACAGGAACACCGGGGAGCTGTTTTTT. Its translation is CSAYRNTGELFF.

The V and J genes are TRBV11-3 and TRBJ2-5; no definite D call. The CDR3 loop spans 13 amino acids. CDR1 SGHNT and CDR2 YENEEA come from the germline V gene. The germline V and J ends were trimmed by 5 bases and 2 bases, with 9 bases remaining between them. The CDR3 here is CASSKHVQETQYF. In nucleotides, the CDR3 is TGTGCCAGCAGCAAACATGTACAAGAGACCCAGTACTTC.

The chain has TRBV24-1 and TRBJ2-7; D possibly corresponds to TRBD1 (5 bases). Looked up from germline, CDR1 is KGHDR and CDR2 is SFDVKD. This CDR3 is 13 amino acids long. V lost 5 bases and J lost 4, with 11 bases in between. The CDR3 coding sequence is TGTGCCACCAGTGCAGGGTTCGGGTACGAGCAGTACTTC. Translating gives CATSAGFGYEQYF.

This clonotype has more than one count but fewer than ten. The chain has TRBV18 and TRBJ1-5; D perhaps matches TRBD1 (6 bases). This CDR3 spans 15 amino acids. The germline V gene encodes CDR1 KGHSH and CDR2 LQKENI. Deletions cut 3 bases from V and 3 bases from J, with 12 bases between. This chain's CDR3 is CASSPGGLLNQPQHF. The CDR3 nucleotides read TGTGCCAGCTCACCCGGGGGCTTACTCAATCAGCCCCAGCATTTT.

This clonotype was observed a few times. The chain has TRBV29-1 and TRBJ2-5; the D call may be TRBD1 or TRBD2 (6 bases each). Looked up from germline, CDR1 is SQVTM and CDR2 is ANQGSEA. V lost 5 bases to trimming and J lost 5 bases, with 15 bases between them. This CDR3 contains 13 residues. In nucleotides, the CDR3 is TGCAGCGTTCGATGGGGGGCCCGCGAGACCCAGTACTTC. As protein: CSVRWGARETQYF.

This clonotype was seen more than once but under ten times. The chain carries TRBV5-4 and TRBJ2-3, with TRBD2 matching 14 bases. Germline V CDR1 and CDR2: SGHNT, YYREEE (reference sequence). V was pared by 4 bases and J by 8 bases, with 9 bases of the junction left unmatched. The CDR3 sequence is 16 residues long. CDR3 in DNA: TGTGCCAGCAGCCGGGGACTAGCGGGAGATGGAGTTACGCAGTATTTT. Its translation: CASSRGLAGDGVTQYF. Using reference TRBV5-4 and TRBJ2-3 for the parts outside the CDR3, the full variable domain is ETGVTQSPTHLIKTRGQQVTLRCSSQSGHNTVSWYQQALGQGPQFIFQYYREEENGRGNFPPRFSGLQFPNYSSELNVNALELDDSALYLCASSRGLAGDGVTQYFGPGTRLTVL.

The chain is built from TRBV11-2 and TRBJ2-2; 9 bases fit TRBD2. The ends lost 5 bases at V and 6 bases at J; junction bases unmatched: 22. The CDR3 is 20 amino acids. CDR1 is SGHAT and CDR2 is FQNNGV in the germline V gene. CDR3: CASSRYDLAGGPRFSGELFF. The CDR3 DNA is TGTGCCAGCAGCCGTTACGACTTGGCGGGAGGGCCGAGGTTTTCCGGGGAGCTGTTTTTT.

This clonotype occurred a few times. The CDR3, as DNA: TGTGCCAGCAGCCAAAGGACCCAGTGGGATGAGCAGTTCTTC. Its protein is CASSQRTQWDEQFF. This sequence joins TRBV14 and TRBJ2-1; unclear D gene. V was shortened by 2 bases and J by 8 bases, with 13 bases between the two germline ends. CDR3 length: 14 amino acids. Germline CDR1 and CDR2: SGHDN and FVKESK.

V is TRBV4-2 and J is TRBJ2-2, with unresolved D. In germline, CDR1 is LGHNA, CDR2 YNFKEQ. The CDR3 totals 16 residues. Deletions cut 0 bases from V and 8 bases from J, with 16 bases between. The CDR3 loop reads CASSQERVDTRGELFF. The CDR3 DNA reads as TGTGCCAGCAGCCAAGAACGGGTCGACACAAGGGGGGAGCTGTTTTTT.

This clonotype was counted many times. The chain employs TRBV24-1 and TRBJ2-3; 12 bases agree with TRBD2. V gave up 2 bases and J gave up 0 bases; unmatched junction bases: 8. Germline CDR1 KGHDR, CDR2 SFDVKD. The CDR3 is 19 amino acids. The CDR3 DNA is TGTGCCACCAGTGATTCGGCCTTTGGACTAGCGGGAAGCACAGATACGCAGTATTTT. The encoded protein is CATSDSAFGLAGSTDTQYF.

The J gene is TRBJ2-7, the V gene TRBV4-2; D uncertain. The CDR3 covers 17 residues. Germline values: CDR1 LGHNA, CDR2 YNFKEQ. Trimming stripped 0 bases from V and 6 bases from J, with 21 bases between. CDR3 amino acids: CASSQDPTGRQETEQYF. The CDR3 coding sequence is TGTGCCAGCAGCCAAGACCCCACCGGACGACAAGAAACCGAGCAGTACTTC.